The TCR beta chain described here comes from a study of identical twins. Findings and caveats of the study: There is a chance that invariant MAIT and iNKT cells partially muddied zero-insertion analyses.

This CDR3 has 16 amino acids. V was trimmed by 2 bases and J by 1 base, leaving 12 bases between them. The germline V gene encodes CDR1 MGHRA and CDR2 YSYEKL. This clonotype has just a few counts. Its antigen remains unidentified. TCRdb reanalysed the 5' RACE reads using MiXCR and keeps one entry per CDR3 protein. The data contain some 900,000 distinct CDR3 sequences, 10% to 15% of them singletons. This sample also belongs to another study, concerning yellow fever vaccine responses in identical twins.

The sequenced material came from PBMCs. The chain has TRBV4-1 and TRBJ2-1, with no clear D. This sequence originates from a woman under 30 in good health. CDR3 sequence (DNA): TGCGCCAGCAGCCAATCGCCCTCGGGTTCCTACAATGAGCAGTTCTTC. Its protein is CASSQSPSGSYNEQFF.